This T cell receptor (beta chain) was obtained from a study of blood T cell repertoires in COVID-19. Overall study: Samples of COVID-19 (acute and convalescent) were obtained from the United States, Italy and Spain. Sources were T cells, B-cell-depleted T cells, or PBMCs; the material itself was cDNA or gDNA.

The CDR3 is 15 amino acids. The germline CDR1 and CDR2 sequences are SQVTM and ANQGSEA. V was trimmed by 1 base and J by 4 bases, leaving 16 bases between them. The table lists this clone with a count of one. Here immunoSEQ multiplex PCR was the method, and the copy in TCRdb shows in-frame clones only, minus some. The sample carries roughly 40,000 clones, approximately 85% recorded once. This clonotype originated in a human donor in a cohort sampled during active COVID-19. The chain carries TRBV29-1 and TRBJ2-5; D is perhaps TRBD2 (5 bases). The source material was peripheral blood. The DNA for the CDR3 is TGCAGCGTTGAAGGGGCGGGCCGCGGTGGAGAGACCCAGTACTTC. As protein: CSVEGAGRGGETQYF.